This T cell receptor beta chain was recovered during a study of T cells in Graves' hyperthyroidism and ophthalmopathy. Study-wide points: Ophthalmopathy was distinguished from stable hyperthyroidism by 13 V-J signatures.

The source material, RNA transcripts, was used to amplify TCR beta CDR3 regions. When the TCR CDR3 underwent first-round RT-PCR, the HTBI primer set was used. TCRdb analysed the multiplex PCR reads with MiXCR anew, one entry per CDR3 protein. This table has fewer than 350,000 distinct CDR3 sequences, about 21% appearing once. CDR3 length equals 13 residues. V was pared by 3 bases and J by 2 bases, with 7 bases between. In germline, CDR1 is MNHEY, CDR2 SMNVEV (reference sequence). This clonotype was counted ten times or more. Its antigen is not known. Sample: blood. The clonotype was recovered from a woman between 50 and 59 years old with Graves' hyperthyroidism. The rearrangement uses TRBV27 and TRBJ1-2; D uncertain. The chain's CDR3 is CASSFRGNYGYTF. The CDR3 region has the DNA TGTGCCAGCAGTTTTCGTGGAAACTATGGCTACACCTTC.